Each of the 9 T cell receptor beta chains below was sequenced from the same sample in a study of blood T cell repertoires in COVID-19. Assay used: immunoSEQ multiplex PCR; TCRdb lists only in-frame clones, some missing. The sample lists approximately 94,000 clones, 80% to 90% occurring once. The specimen sequenced was peripheral blood. These receptors originate from a human donor in a cohort sampled during active COVID-19.

This chain uses TRBV19 with TRBJ2-1, with 7 bases matching TRBD2. CDR3 size: 14 residues. The junction had 6 bases not matched to a gene; V was cut back by 3 bases and J by 7 bases. CDR1 LNHDA and CDR2 SQIVND come from the germline V gene (reference sequence). Here the CDR3 DNA reads TGTGCCAGTAGTATGCCGGGACTATTAAATGAGCAGTTCTTC. Protein: CASSMPGLLNEQFF.

The rearrangement joins TRBV5-1 to TRBJ2-3; TRBD1 matches 7 bases. The trim removed 4 bases at V and 1 base at J, leaving 9 bases unmatched. This CDR3 is built from 16 residues. Germline V gene data show CDR1 as SGHRS and CDR2 as YFSETQ. The DNA for the CDR3 is TGCGCCAGCAGCCTGCTCCGACAGGGTGGCACAGATACGCAGTATTTT. Encoded protein: CASSLLRQGGTDTQYF.

This chain uses TRBV9 with TRBJ1-6, with D perhaps TRBD1 (6 bases). Germline assignment: CDR1 SGDLS and CDR2 YYNGEE. This CDR3 has 15 residues. Trimming left V 0 bases short and J 7 bases short, with 11 bases between. The CDR3 spells CASSVGGGGNSPLHF. CDR3 DNA sequence: TGTGCCAGCAGCGTAGGGGGGGGCGGGAATTCACCCCTCCACTTT.

V and J are TRBV5-1 and TRBJ2-7; 11 bases are a match to TRBD2. V was pared by 4 bases and J by 3 bases, with 3 bases of the junction left unmatched. The germline CDR1 and CDR2 sequences are SGHRS and YFSETQ. This CDR3 comprises 14 residues. CDR3 in DNA: TGCGCCAGCAGCCACGGGACTAGCGGCTACGAGCAGTACTTC. This encodes CASSHGTSGYEQYF.

This clone was counted between two and nine times. CDR3 in DNA: TGTGCCAGCAGTGAAAGCAATATGAACACTGAAGCTTTCTTT. Its protein product is CASSESNMNTEAFF. The genes are TRBV6-1 and TRBJ1-1; D call uncertain. This CDR3 spans 14 amino acids. The V end lost 2 bases, the J end lost 0 bases, and 7 bases lay between the germline ends. Looked up from germline, CDR1 is MNHNS and CDR2 is SASEGT.

This rearrangement joins TRBV2 to TRBJ1-2; TRBD1 agrees at 11 bases. This CDR3 region has 15 residues. Germline V gives CDR1 SNHLY, CDR2 FYNNEI. J lost 5 bases, V lost 6 bases, and 8 bases had no gene match. The CDR3 spells CASSSGQGARYGYTF. In DNA form, the CDR3 reads TGTGCCAGCAGCTCCGGACAGGGGGCAAGGTATGGCTACACCTTC.

V and J are TRBV10-1 and TRBJ1-1; 7 nucleotides line up with TRBD1. This CDR3 contains 15 residues. Germline V CDR1 and CDR2: WNHNN, SYGVQD (reference sequence). With 5 bases clipped from V and 2 bases from J, the junction kept 8 bases outside the gene matches. CDR3 sequence reads: CASSYFGTVNTEAFF. The CDR3 DNA reads TGCGCCAGCAGTTACTTCGGGACAGTTAACACTGAAGCTTTCTTT.

The CDR3 spells CASSFSSGTGAVYTF. The CDR3 DNA reads TGTGCCAGCAGTTTCTCCTCCGGGACAGGGGCGGTCTACACCTTC. The rearrangement uses TRBV27 and TRBJ1-2; TRBD1 aligns across 10 bases. The CDR3 runs to 15 residues. V lost 3 bases to trimming and J lost 10 bases; unmatched junction nucleotides: 11. Per germline, CDR1 MNHEY and CDR2 SMNVEV (reference sequence).

This chain joins TRBV30 and TRBJ1-5; TRBD1 is a possible D gene (5 bases). Trimming took 0 bases from V and 5 from J, leaving 14 bases between them. Germline-derived CDR1 and CDR2 are GTSNPN and SVGIG (reference sequence). The CDR3 consists of 15 residues. The CDR3 nucleotides are TGTGCCTGGAGTGTACGGGGGGGAACCTATCAGCCCCAGCATTTT. As protein: CAWSVRGGTYQPQHF.